This TCR beta chain was retrieved from a study of blood T cell repertoires in COVID-19. Study background: Donors in the United States, Italy and Spain gave samples during acute or convalescent COVID-19. The cDNA or gDNA used as material had been derived from T cells, B-cell-depleted T cells, or PBMCs.

Germline CDR1 is MNHEY and CDR2 is SVGEGT. The CDR3 has 13 amino acids. With regard to this clone: A junction end diverges from the germline sequence, so it may reflect a read error.

Per the authors' pipeline: Amplifying reference gene primers gave estimates of nucleated cell counts. TCRdb's table, derived via immunoSEQ multiplex PCR, lists solely in-frame clones and lacks some. That table supplies the V and J calls and clone size; D and trimming were determined from the DNA. Among approximately 120,000 clones, around four fifths were seen once, and the ten largest hold 25%. The receptor comes from a human donor in a cohort sampled during active COVID-19. This rearrangement joins TRBV6-2 or TRBV6-3 to TRBJ2-7; TRBD1 matches 7 bases. Sequenced input: peripheral blood. The CDR3 DNA is TGTACCAGCAGCGACAGGGTGGCTTACGAGCAGTACTTC. Protein: CTSSDRVAYEQYF.